This TCR beta chain stems from a study of blood T cells in healthy people across ages (dated by TCRdb to 2013 to 2016). For context, the study as a whole: Template switching captured roughly one uniquely barcoded TCR beta cDNA molecule per two T cells in model experiments. To avoid experimental bias, donors of different ages were randomly spread across the sequencing lanes. Using the same blood draw, the study looked at two additional independent replicas of 1 million unique cDNA reads for two donors, one aged 18 to 30 and the other aged 80 or older. Four age groups were formed from the donors: young (average around 15 years), middle-aged (just under 40), aged (62) and long-lived (about 80). Using deep sequencing normalized with unique cDNA molecular identifiers, the study measured how TCR beta repertoire diversity changes with age.

Based on the germline V gene, the CDR1 and CDR2 sequences are LGHNA and YSLEER. Reading from cysteine to phenylalanine, the CDR3 counts 15 amino acids. The sequence is cut down to CDR3 DNA, 45 bases in frame from base 1. V gives up 0 bases and J gives up 8 bases, and the segment between their germline ends measures 14 bases. The donors were some 39 Caucasian individuals from Russia, aged about 6 to 95 years, who were systemically healthy. Approximately 9.3 milliliters of peripheral blood were collected from each donor into EDTA-treated Vacutainer tubes. PBMCs were isolated by Ficoll-Paque density-gradient centrifugation, with at least 6 million obtained per sample. Total RNA, at least 5 micrograms per sample, was extracted from PBMCs with Trizol reagent. For every donor, an aliquot of PBMCs went through flow cytometry to measure the percentages of naive CD45RAhigh/CD27high T cells. A remark on this clonotype: Its antigen is unknown. A clone one base away is much larger, so this may be a read error.

Study-wide findings and limitations: Conclusive comparison of naive and antigen-experienced compartments was prevented by the profiling of bulk unsorted PBMCs. Compared with the aged group, the long-lived group had more naive CD4+ T cells, fewer expanded clones and increased TCR diversity, suggesting age selection. Estimates of total diversity based on one million sequenced T cells were regarded as lower bounds and as underestimates. A strong correlation was found between observed TCR beta diversity and the percentage of naive T cells measured by flow cytometry. The CMV infection status of donors was not known, potentially confounding age-related changes in expanded clonotypes. As age increased, observed TCR beta diversity per million T cells dropped in a roughly linear way, and a significant reduction was already evident by age around 41.

Library construction relied on 5' RACE. Data came from an Illumina HiSeq 2500. A second PCR of 7 to 11 cycles was performed with a sample-barcoded 5' primer and a J-beta primer mix. A template-switch 5' adaptor carrying 12 random nucleotides introduced a unique molecular identifier onto each TCR beta cDNA molecule. Each sample yielded at least 2.5 million CDR3-containing paired-end reads. The Mint cDNA synthesis kit, primed by a TRBC-specific oligonucleotide, was used to synthesize first-strand cDNA from all RNA. Following uracil-DNA glycosylase treatment, a first 18-cycle PCR with universal primers M1SS and BC2_uni_R was performed on all cDNA. Per the source publication's procedure: Each sample was normalized by randomly selecting 1 million high-quality reads, each carrying a distinct molecular identifier. Reads sharing molecular identifiers were discarded rather than binned into consensus sequences. MiTCR, set to a Q25 quality threshold and the strictest error-elimination algorithm, was used for CDR3 identification, clonotype clustering and error correction. A nonparametric unseen species model using Euler transformation provided a lower-bound estimate of total TCR beta diversity. In TCRdb, the public reads were trimmed at Q25 with fastp and aligned with MiXCR, with productive beta chains retained. Rows merge per CDR3 protein into single entries with the most common DNA and genes. These V and J calls are TCRdb output, not the study's own analysis. The sample profile shows some 1.5 million distinct CDR3 sequences; under 30% of them were found once. Clones ranked in the top ten supply roughly 8% of the sample.

This TCR was sampled from a woman aged 25 to 39 in good health. The V gene is TRBV4-3 and the J gene is TRBJ2-1; the D match is possibly TRBD1 or TRBD2, with 6 bases aligned in each. Sequencing input: blood. In nucleotide form, the sequence is TGCGCCAGCAGCCAAGAGATGGACCGGGGGCATGAGCAGTTCTTC. This yields the protein CASSQEMDRGHEQFF.